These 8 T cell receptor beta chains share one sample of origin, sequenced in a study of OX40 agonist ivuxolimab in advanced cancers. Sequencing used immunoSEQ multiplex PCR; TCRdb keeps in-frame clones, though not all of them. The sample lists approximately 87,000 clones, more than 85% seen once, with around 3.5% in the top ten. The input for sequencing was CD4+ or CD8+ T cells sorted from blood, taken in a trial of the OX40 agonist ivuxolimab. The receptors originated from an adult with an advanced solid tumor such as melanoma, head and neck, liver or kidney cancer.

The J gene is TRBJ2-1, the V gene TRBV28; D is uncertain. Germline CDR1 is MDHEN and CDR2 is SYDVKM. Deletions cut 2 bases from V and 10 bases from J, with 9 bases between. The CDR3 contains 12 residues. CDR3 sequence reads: CASSLSRWEQFF. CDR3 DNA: TGTGCCAGCAGTTTAAGTCGGTGGGAGCAGTTCTTC.

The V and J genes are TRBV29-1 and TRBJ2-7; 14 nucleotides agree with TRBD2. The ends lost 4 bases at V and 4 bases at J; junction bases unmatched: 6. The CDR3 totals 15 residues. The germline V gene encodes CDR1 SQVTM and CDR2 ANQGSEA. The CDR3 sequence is CSVGGTSGSRYEQYF. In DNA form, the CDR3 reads TGCAGCGTTGGAGGGACTAGCGGGAGTAGATACGAGCAGTACTTC.

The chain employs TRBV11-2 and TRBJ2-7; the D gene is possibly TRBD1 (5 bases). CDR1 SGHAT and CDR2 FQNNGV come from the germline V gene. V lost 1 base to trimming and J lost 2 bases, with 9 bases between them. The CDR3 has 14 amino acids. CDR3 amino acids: CASSLADSPYEQYF. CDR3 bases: TGTGCCAGCAGCTTAGCTGACAGCCCCTACGAGCAGTACTTC.

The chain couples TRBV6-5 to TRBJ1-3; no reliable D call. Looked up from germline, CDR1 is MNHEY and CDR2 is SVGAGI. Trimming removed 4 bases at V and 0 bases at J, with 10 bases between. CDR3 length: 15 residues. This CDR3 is CASSSDDSSGNTIYF. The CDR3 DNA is TGTGCCAGCAGTTCTGACGATAGCTCTGGAAACACCATATATTTT.

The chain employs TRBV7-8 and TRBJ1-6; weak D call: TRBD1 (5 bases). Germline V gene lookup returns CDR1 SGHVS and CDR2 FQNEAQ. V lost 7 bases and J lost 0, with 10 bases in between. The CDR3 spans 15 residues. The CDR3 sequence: CASKGESSYNSPLHF. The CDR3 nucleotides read TGTGCCAGCAAAGGGGAAAGCTCCTATAATTCACCCCTCCACTTT.

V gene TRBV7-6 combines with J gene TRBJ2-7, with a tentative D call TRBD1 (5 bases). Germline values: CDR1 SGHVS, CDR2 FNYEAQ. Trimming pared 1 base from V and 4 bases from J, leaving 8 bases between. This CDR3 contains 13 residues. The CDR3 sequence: CASSLEAGYEQYF. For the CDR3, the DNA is TGTGCCAGCAGCTTAGAGGCAGGGTACGAGCAGTACTTC.

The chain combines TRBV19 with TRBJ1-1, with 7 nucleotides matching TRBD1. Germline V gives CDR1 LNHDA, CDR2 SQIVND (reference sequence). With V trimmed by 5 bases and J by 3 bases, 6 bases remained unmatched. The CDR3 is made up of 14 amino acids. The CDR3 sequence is CASSPGGLDTEAFF. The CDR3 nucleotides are TGTGCCAGTAGTCCAGGGGGACTAGACACTGAAGCTTTCTTT. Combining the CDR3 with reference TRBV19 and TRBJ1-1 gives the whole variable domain DGGITQSPKYLFRKEGQNVTLSCEQNLNHDAMYWYRQDPGQGLRLIYYSQIVNDFQKGDIAEGYSVSREKKESFPLTVTSAQKNPTAFYLCASSPGGLDTEAFFGQGTRLTVV.

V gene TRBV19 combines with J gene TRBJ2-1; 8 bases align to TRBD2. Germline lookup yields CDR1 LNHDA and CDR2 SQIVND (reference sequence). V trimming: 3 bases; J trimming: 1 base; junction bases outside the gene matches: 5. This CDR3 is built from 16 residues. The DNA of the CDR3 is TGTGCCAGTAGTATTACTAGCGGAGCATCCTACAATGAGCAGTTCTTC. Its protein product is CASSITSGASYNEQFF.